The 31 T cell receptor beta chains given below trace back to one sample, sequenced in a study of CD8+ T cells in alopecia areata. Extracted RNA was reverse transcribed, and the resulting cDNA served as sequencing template. TCRdb's copy holds only in-frame clones and misses some; the assay was immunoSEQ multiplex PCR. Of 150,000 to 200,000 clones in the sample, 55% to 65% are singletons; the top ten hold 4.5% to 5%. Sequencing was carried out using CD4+ T cells sorted from blood. These receptors came from a human donor in good health.

The V and J genes are TRBV6-6 and TRBJ2-7; the D gene is possibly TRBD2 (5 bases). Germline CDR1 and CDR2: MNHNY and SVGAGI (reference sequence). The V end was cut by 5 bases, the J end by 0 bases, with 17 bases between. CDR3 length: 16 amino acids. The CDR3 bases are TGTGCCAGCAGTAAGCCCCTAGCCGGCAGCTCCTACGAGCAGTACTTC. Translating it yields CASSKPLAGSSYEQYF.

The V call is TRBV29-1, the J call TRBJ2-3; D may be TRBD2 (5 bases). Germline CDR1 reads SQVTM; CDR2 reads ANQGSEA. The ends were cut back, 7 bases at V and 2 bases at J, with 10 bases in the middle. The CDR3 is 12 residues long. The CDR3 nucleotides read TGCAGCGCCGACGGGAACACAGATACGCAGTATTTT. Translating gives CSADGNTDTQYF.

The J gene is TRBJ2-5, the V gene TRBV9, with 8 bases lining up with TRBD2. Germline CDR1 and CDR2: SGDLS and YYNGEE. The ends lost 8 bases at V and 5 bases at J; junction bases unmatched: 14. The CDR3 covers 15 residues. The CDR3 region is CASARRTGGVETQYF. In nucleotides, the CDR3 is TGTGCCAGTGCTCGGAGGACGGGAGGGGTCGAGACCCAGTACTTC.

Here the CDR3 DNA reads TGCAGCGTCTCCCCGGTACAAGAGACCCAGTACTTC. As protein: CSVSPVQETQYF. This chain uses TRBV29-1 with TRBJ2-5; D not resolved. This CDR3 is built from 12 residues. V was pared by 6 bases and J by 2 bases, with 10 bases between. Per the germline V gene, CDR1 is SQVTM and CDR2 is ANQGSEA.

The chain carries TRBV29-1 and TRBJ2-2; perhaps TRBD1 as D (5 bases). This CDR3 spans 15 amino acids. The germline V gene encodes CDR1 SQVTM and CDR2 ANQGSEA. V was pared by 2 bases and J by 3 bases, with 13 bases between. For the CDR3, the DNA is TGCAGCGTTGAAAGGGGAAGGATGGACACCGGGGAGCTGTTTTTT. Protein sequence: CSVERGRMDTGELFF.

This chain joins TRBV4-2 and TRBJ2-3; D may be TRBD2 (5 bases). CDR1 LGHNA and CDR2 YNFKEQ come from the germline V gene. The CDR3 spans 14 residues. The V gene lost 4 bases and the J gene lost 9 bases, with 17 bases spanning the gap. Here the CDR3 DNA reads TGTGCCAGCAGCCGGACGACCGAGGGCTCAACGCAGTATTTT. This sequence encodes CASSRTTEGSTQYF.

This clone has only a few counts. The chain links TRBV28 to TRBJ1-1; D is uncertain. Germline V gene lookup returns CDR1 MDHEN and CDR2 SYDVKM. Between the trimmed V and J ends, which lost 2 bases and 8 bases, there was a span of 12 bases. The CDR3 is 13 residues long. The CDR3 region has the DNA TGTGCCAGCAGTTTAGGGCTGCCGGGAGAAGCTTTCTTT. Protein: CASSLGLPGEAFF. The full variable domain, rest sourced from reference TRBV28 and TRBJ1-1, is DVKVTQSSRYLVKRTGEKVFLECVQDMDHENMFWYRQDPGLGLRLIYFSYDVKMKEKGDIPEGYSVSREKKERFSLILESASTNQTSMYLCASSLGLPGEAFFGQGTRLTVV.

The chain is built from TRBV5-6 and TRBJ1-5, with a weak D call TRBD1 (6 bases). Germline lookup yields CDR1 SGHDT and CDR2 YYEEEE. V lost 0 bases, J lost 5 bases, and 9 bases lay in between. This CDR3 region has 14 residues. The CDR3 DNA sequence: TGTGCCAGCAGCTTGGAAGGGGGATATCAGCCCCAGCATTTT. Translating it yields CASSLEGGYQPQHF.

This clone has just a few counts. The chain is built from TRBV29-1 and TRBJ2-3; D ambiguous. The CDR3 is made up of 11 amino acids. The germline CDR1 and CDR2 sequences are SQVTM and ANQGSEA. V was cut by 5 bases and J by 7 bases, with 10 bases left in between. The DNA for the CDR3 is TGCAGCGTTCGACGAGACCATACGCAGTATTTT. Translating it yields CSVRRDHTQYF.

The chain couples TRBV30 to TRBJ1-1; tentative D call: TRBD1 (6 bases). Germline-derived CDR1 and CDR2 are GTSNPN and SVGIG (reference sequence). This CDR3 comprises 12 residues. CDR3 nucleotides: TGTGCGGGGGCGGCTGGGCACACTGAAGCTTTCTTT. Protein product: CAGAAGHTEAFF. The full variable domain, rest sourced from reference TRBV30 and TRBJ1-1, is SQTIHQWPATLVQPVGSPLSLECTVEGTSNPNLYWYRQAAGRGLQLLFYSVGIGQISSEVPQNLSASRPQDRQFILSSKKLLLSDSGFYLCAGAAGHTEAFFGQGTRLTVV.

This clone has more than one count but fewer than ten. V gene TRBV7-9 combines with J gene TRBJ2-1; D gene uncertain. This CDR3 is built from 15 residues. The germline CDR1 and CDR2 sequences are SEHNR and FQNEAQ (reference sequence). V was clipped by 4 bases and J by 3 bases, with 13 bases between them. The CDR3, as DNA: TGTGCCAGCAGCTCGGAGAGTCGGAACTACAATGAGCAGTTCTTC. The encoded protein is CASSSESRNYNEQFF.

The V and J genes are TRBV15 and TRBJ2-5, with a weak D call TRBD2 (5 bases). Germline V gives CDR1 LNHNV, CDR2 YYDKDF (reference sequence). V lost 3 bases, J lost 2 bases, and 13 bases lay in between. The CDR3 extends over 15 amino acids. The chain's CDR3 is CATSSRTRDQETQYF. The CDR3 bases are TGTGCCACCAGCAGTAGGACGAGGGATCAAGAGACCCAGTACTTC.

The chain combines TRBV5-4 with TRBJ2-3, with a weak D call TRBD2 (6 bases). CDR1 is SGHNT and CDR2 is YYREEE in the germline V gene (reference sequence). Trimming cost V 2 bases and J 6 bases, with 13 bases left between them. CDR3 size: 14 residues. This CDR3 reads CASSFGAGLDTQYF. In nucleotides, the CDR3 is TGTGCCAGCAGCTTTGGGGCGGGGCTCGATACGCAGTATTTT.

This chain links TRBV30 with TRBJ1-3; TRBD1 might be the D (5 bases). The CDR3 totals 15 residues. Germline CDR1 reads GTSNPN; CDR2 reads SVGIG (reference sequence). Trimming stripped 2 bases from V and 7 bases from J, with 18 bases between. CDR3 coding DNA: TGTGCCTGGAGTTCGTGGGGGGGACTACGGAACACCATATATTTT. Translated: CAWSSWGGLRNTIYF.

The chain is built from TRBV30 and TRBJ2-1; no clear D. V was trimmed by 1 base and J by 0 bases, leaving 10 bases between them. The germline V gene has CDR1 GTSNPN and CDR2 SVGIG (reference sequence). The CDR3 loop spans 15 amino acids. CDR3 protein: CAWSAEAISYNEQFF. CDR3 bases: TGTGCCTGGAGTGCGGAAGCCATCTCCTACAATGAGCAGTTCTTC.

The rearrangement uses TRBV28 and TRBJ2-1, with D maybe TRBD1 (5 bases). Germline V lookup: CDR1 MDHEN, CDR2 SYDVKM. Trimming left V 2 bases short and J 4 bases short, with 6 bases between. The length of the CDR3 is 13 residues. In DNA form, the CDR3 reads TGTGCCAGCAGTTTAAGGGGTTACAATGAGCAGTTCTTC. Translating it yields CASSLRGYNEQFF.

V usage is TRBV29-1 and J usage is TRBJ2-3; 12 bases match TRBD2. The ends lost 5 bases at V and 10 bases at J; junction bases unmatched: 10. This CDR3 spans 14 amino acids. Germline V gene data show CDR1 as SQVTM and CDR2 as ANQGSEA. CDR3 in amino acids: CSVKVTSGSSPQYF. DNA for the CDR3: TGCAGCGTTAAGGTGACTAGCGGGAGTTCGCCGCAGTATTTT.

V gene TRBV11-2 combines with J gene TRBJ2-1; TRBD2 aligns across 11 bases. Trimming cost V 5 bases and J 5 bases; bases outside gene matches: 8. Germline lookup yields CDR1 SGHAT and CDR2 FQNNGV. There are 16 residues in the CDR3. CDR3 nucleotides: TGTGCCAGCAGCCTTTACATTAGCGGGAGGGACAATGAGCAGTTCTTC. This encodes CASSLYISGRDNEQFF.

The rearrangement links TRBV25-1 to TRBJ2-3; 7 positions agree with TRBD2. CDR1 MGHDK and CDR2 SYGVNS come from the germline V gene. The CDR3 covers 15 residues. The V gene end was trimmed by 5 bases and the J gene end by 2 bases; junction bases not matched to a gene: 7. CDR3 coding DNA: TGTGCCAGCAGTCACGGGAGGAGGACCACAGATACGCAGTATTTT. Amino acid sequence: CASSHGRRTTDTQYF.

This chain links TRBV29-1 with TRBJ1-1, with 8 bases aligning to TRBD1. The CDR3 totals 14 residues. Germline CDR1 and CDR2: SQVTM and ANQGSEA. After removal of 6 bases from V and 4 bases from J, the junction contained 10 bases not matched to a gene. The CDR3 bases are TGCAGCGTGGCGGAAGGACAGGGACTCACTGAAGCTTTCTTT. It translates to CSVAEGQGLTEAFF.

This clone was observed a handful of times. The rearrangement joins TRBV28 to TRBJ2-7; D might be TRBD1 or TRBD2, each matching 6 bases. The CDR3 runs to 14 residues. V was pared by 8 bases and J by 5 bases, with 19 bases between. Looked up from germline, CDR1 is MDHEN and CDR2 is SYDVKM. The CDR3 DNA reads TGTGCCAGCCGACTGGGGGGACAACCCCACGAGCAGTACTTC. It is translated as CASRLGGQPHEQYF.

This clone was recorded at least ten times. J is TRBJ2-7 and V is TRBV7-3; 7 bases are shared with TRBD2. The CDR3 runs 13 residues. CDR1 SGHTA and CDR2 FQGTGA come from the germline V gene. V gave up 5 bases and J gave up 6 bases; unmatched junction bases: 7. CDR3 loop: CASSPAGGSEQYF. Written as DNA, the CDR3 is TGTGCCAGCAGCCCCGCCGGCGGGAGCGAGCAGTACTTC.

V is TRBV6-6 and J is TRBJ2-5; D possibly uses TRBD1 or TRBD2 (5 bases each). V was pared by 6 bases and J by 0 bases, with 14 bases between. CDR1 and CDR2 from the germline V gene are MNHNY and SVGAGI (reference sequence). The length of the CDR3 is 15 residues. As DNA, the CDR3 is TGTGCCAGCAGAGACGGGACCCCCAACCAAGAGACCCAGTACTTC. Amino acid sequence: CASRDGTPNQETQYF.

The rearrangement links TRBV11-2 to TRBJ2-4, with 9 bases aligning to TRBD1. V lost 4 bases, J lost 3 bases, and 4 bases stayed unmatched. The length of the CDR3 is 15 residues. Germline V gene lookup returns CDR1 SGHAT and CDR2 FQNNGV. CDR3 residues: CASSSLGQGKNIQYF. The CDR3 DNA reads TGTGCCAGCAGCTCGCTGGGACAGGGCAAAAACATTCAGTACTTC.

The table lists this clone with a few counts. The chain links TRBV19 to TRBJ1-5; unclear D gene. V was pared by 3 bases and J by 0 bases, with 9 bases between. CDR3 length: 15 amino acids. CDR1 and CDR2 from the germline V gene are LNHDA and SQIVND (reference sequence). The CDR3 bases are TGTGCCAGTAGTATTGAGGCTAATAGCAATCAGCCCCAGCATTTT. Encoded protein: CASSIEANSNQPQHF.

This rearrangement joins TRBV29-1 to TRBJ1-1; a weak D match, TRBD1 (5 bases). The CDR3 has 13 residues. Germline V gene lookup returns CDR1 SQVTM and CDR2 ANQGSEA. Trimming shortened V by 7 bases and J by 0 bases, and 12 bases separated the two germline ends. CDR3 nucleotides: TGCAGCGCCCGACAGTACATGAACACTGAAGCTTTCTTT. It specifies CSARQYMNTEAFF.

The chain is built from TRBV2 and TRBJ2-1; TRBD2 aligns across 14 bases. Losses at the gene ends were 2 bases for V and 8 bases for J; bases not matched to a gene: 5. In germline, CDR1 is SNHLY, CDR2 FYNNEI. The CDR3 has 16 amino acids. The CDR3 spells CASSERGLAGVDEQFF. DNA for the CDR3: TGTGCCAGCAGTGAAAGGGGACTAGCGGGAGTCGATGAGCAGTTCTTC.

Notes on this clone: The same CDR3 arises from other DNA sequences in this sample as well. V and J are TRBV7-9 and TRBJ2-5; D not resolved. The CDR3 loop spans 12 amino acids. Per germline, CDR1 SEHNR and CDR2 FQNEAQ (reference sequence). V was shortened by 5 bases and J by 4 bases, with 8 bases between the two germline ends. CDR3 residues: CASSLKGETQYF. The DNA of the CDR3 is TGTGCCAGCAGCCTGAAAGGAGAGACCCAGTACTTC.

This clone appeared a few times. The chain is built from TRBV29-1 and TRBJ1-2; TRBD1 is a possible D gene (5 bases). CDR3 length: 12 residues. V lost 6 bases, J lost 7 bases, and 15 bases lay in between. The germline gives CDR1 SQVTM, CDR2 ANQGSEA. The CDR3 DNA is TGCAGCGTATACTCGGGGGACGGTGGCTACACCTTC. Protein: CSVYSGDGGYTF. Full variable domain (outside the CDR3, taken from reference TRBV29-1 and TRBJ1-2): SAVISQKPSRDICQRGTSLTIQCQVDSQVTMMFWYRQQPGQSLTLIATANQGSEATYESGFVIDKFPISRPNLTFSTLTVSNMSPEDSSIYLCSVYSGDGGYTFGSGTRLTVV.

The CDR3 nucleotides are TGCAGCGCCGACTACGGGACCCTTAGCACAGATACGCAGTATTTT. This gives the protein CSADYGTLSTDTQYF. The V and J genes are TRBV29-1 and TRBJ2-3; D may correspond to TRBD1 or TRBD2 (5 bases each). Germline V CDR1 and CDR2: SQVTM, ANQGSEA. V was cut by 7 bases and J by 0 bases, with 17 bases left in between. The CDR3 length is 15 residues.

The chain links TRBV7-9 to TRBJ2-7; D gene ambiguous. The CDR3 spans 11 residues. Germline lookup yields CDR1 SEHNR and CDR2 FQNEAQ (reference sequence). V dropped 5 bases and J dropped 3 bases, with 5 bases sitting between them. The CDR3 DNA sequence: TGTGCCAGCAGCCTGTACTACGAGCAGTACTTC. Residues: CASSLYYEQYF.